This entry describes one T cell receptor beta chain. Its antigen is not known. Trimming removed 5 bases from V and 4 bases from J, with 9 bases in between. This CDR3 is built from 13 residues. Germline assignment: CDR1 SGHTA and CDR2 FQGNSA. This entry belongs to a study of siplizumab effects on memory and regulatory T cells. Study results and caveats: Reactions containing siplizumab showed mappable alloreactive CD4+ clones averaging about 66% Treg-derived, versus 25% to 30% in controls.

Generated by immunoSEQ multiplex PCR, the TCRdb table keeps only in-frame clones and is missing some. The data hold about 64,000 clones, with 95% to 98% observed a single time. In three donor pairs, unstimulated naive, memory, effector memory and TEMRA subsets were sequenced. The source of this sequence is a human donor in good health. Source material: naive CD8+ T cells sorted from blood. The rearrangement links TRBV7-2 to TRBJ1-5; tentatively, D is TRBD1 (5 bases). Here the CDR3 reads CASSEDTNQPQHF. CDR3 nucleotides: TGTGCCAGCAGCGAGGACACAAATCAGCCCCAGCATTTT.